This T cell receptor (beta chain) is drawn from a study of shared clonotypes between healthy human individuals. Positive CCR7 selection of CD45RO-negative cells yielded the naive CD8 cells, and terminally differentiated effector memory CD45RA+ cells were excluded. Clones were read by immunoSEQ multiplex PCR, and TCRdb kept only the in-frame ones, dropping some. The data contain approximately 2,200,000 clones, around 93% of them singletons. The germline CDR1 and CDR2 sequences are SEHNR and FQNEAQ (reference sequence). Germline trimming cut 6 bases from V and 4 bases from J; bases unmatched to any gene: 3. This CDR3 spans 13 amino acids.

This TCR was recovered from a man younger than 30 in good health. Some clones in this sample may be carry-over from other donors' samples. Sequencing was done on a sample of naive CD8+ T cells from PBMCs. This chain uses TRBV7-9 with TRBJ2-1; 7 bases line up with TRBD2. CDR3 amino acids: CASRLGGYNEQFF. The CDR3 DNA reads TGTGCCAGCAGATTGGGGGGGTACAATGAGCAGTTCTTC.